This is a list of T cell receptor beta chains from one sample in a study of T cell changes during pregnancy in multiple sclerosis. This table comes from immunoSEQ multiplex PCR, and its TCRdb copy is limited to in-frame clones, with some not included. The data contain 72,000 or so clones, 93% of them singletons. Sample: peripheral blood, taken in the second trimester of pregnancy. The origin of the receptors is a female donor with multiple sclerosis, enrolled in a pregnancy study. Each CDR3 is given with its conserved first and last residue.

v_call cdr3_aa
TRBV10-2 CASSEWNTLAGHEQFF
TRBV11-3 CASSLIGRAGTDTQYF
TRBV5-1 CASSRDRGPVQETQYF
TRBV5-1 CASRRTGTYNEQFF
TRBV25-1 CASSEFGTDTQYF
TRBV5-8 CASTLSDSVGYTF
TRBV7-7 CASSLAPAQENEQFF
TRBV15 CATSRVSGGAGELFF
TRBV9 CASSVDPGLAGVLSYEQYF
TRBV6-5 CASSRVQGQPQHF
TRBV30 CAWWGGSNTGELFF
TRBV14 CASSPWDREGPLHF
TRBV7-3 CASSPMGGGDNEQFF
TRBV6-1 CASSAIAGEDNEQFF
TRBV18 CASINGEMQGYQPQHF
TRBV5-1 CASSLQGGPGGIGYTF
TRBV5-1 CASSIKVAGVDEQYF
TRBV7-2 CASSRGGQGVNQPQHF
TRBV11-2 CASSLNRGFLSSYNSPLHF
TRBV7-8 CASSLAEQGDPEAFF
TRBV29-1 CSVEGLGTDTQYF
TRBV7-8 CASSQGHQNYGYTF
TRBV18 CASSPAQTYNEQFF
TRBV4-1 CASSQDPRVLDTEAFF
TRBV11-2 CASSLISGGRNEQFF
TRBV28 CASSLEGQKFTDTQYF
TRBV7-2 CASSLGPFGTYNEQFF
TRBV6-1 CASRPELGPNQPQHF
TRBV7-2 CASSPEIGGGTGELFF
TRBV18 CASSPPPLAGTDTQYF
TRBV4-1 CASSQAGLAAWNEQFF
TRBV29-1 CSVSKQGAYGYTF
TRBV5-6 CASSFGQQGTEAFF
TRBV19 CASSISQGDQPQHF
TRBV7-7 CASSLFPYNEQFF
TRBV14 CASSQGLQGLSPLHF
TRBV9 CASSGQTARAYGYTF
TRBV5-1 CASSPTLGGPNEKLFF
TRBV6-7 CASRGGLAQYF
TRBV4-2 CASSQGGGSYNEQFF
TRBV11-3 CASSFHTGDGYTF
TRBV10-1 CASSESRSGGPDTQYF
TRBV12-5 CASGLSRDRGKQAYNEQFF
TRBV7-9 CASSATENSQEAFF
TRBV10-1 CASSEPGRAGELFF
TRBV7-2 CASSLTGGSNQPQHF
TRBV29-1 CSVTWTSGGHLFF
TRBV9 CASSVEGGSSQETQYF
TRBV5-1 CASSLFGARNTGELFF